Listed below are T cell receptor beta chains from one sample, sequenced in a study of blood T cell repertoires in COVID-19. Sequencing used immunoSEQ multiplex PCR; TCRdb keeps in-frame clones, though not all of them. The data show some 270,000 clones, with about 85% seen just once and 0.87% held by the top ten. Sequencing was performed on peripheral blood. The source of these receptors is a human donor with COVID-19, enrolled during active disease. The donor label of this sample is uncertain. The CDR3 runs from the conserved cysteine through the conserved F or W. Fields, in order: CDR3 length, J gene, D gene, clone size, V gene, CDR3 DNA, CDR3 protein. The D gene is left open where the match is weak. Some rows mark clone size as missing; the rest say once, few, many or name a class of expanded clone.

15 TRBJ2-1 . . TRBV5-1 TGCGCCAGCAGCCGTTGGCCCACGGGTACAAATGAGCAGTTCTTC CASSRWPTGTNEQFF
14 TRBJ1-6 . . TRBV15 TGTGCCACCAGCAGAGATCTCCAGGATTCACCCCTCCACTTT CATSRDLQDSPLHF
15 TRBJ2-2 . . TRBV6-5 TGTGCCAGCAGTTATGGCAGCGTTTACACCGGGGAGCTGTTTTTT CASSYGSVYTGELFF
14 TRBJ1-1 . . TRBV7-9 TGTGCCAGCACCTCCAGGGCGCTGAACACTGAAGCTTTCTTT CASTSRALNTEAFF
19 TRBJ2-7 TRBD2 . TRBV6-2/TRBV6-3 TGTGCCAGCAGTCCCCCGGCAGGGAACCTAGCGGGAGTCCCCTACGAGCAGTACTTC CASSPPAGNLAGVPYEQYF
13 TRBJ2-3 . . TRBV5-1 TGCGCCAGCAGCGCCGAAGACTACTTTACGCAGTATTTT CASSAEDYFTQYF
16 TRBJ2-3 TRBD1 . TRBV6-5 TGTGCCAGCAGTTATTCCGGGACAGCCTTCACAGATACGCAGTATTTT CASSYSGTAFTDTQYF
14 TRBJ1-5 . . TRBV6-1 TGTGCCAGCAGTGAAGCAAGCATTAATCAGCCCCAGCATTTT CASSEASINQPQHF
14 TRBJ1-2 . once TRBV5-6 TGTGCCAGCAGCTTGCCCCAGGGTCTGTATGGCTACACCTTC CASSLPQGLYGYTF
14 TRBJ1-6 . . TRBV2 TGTGCCAGCAGGGACGAAGGGGTCTATTCACCCCTCCACTTT CASRDEGVYSPLHF
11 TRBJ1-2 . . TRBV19 TGTGCCAGTAGGGGCGGGGACGGCTACACCTTC CASRGGDGYTF
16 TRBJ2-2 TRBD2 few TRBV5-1 TGCGCCAGCAGCTCCCGAGCGGGAGGGCCGGGCGGGGAGCTGTTTTTT CASSSRAGGPGGELFF